The 28 T cell receptor beta chains below come from one sample, sequenced in a study of cytomegalovirus exposure and HLA in healthy donors. The PCR had 60 Vbeta and 13 Jbeta primers. This table comes from immunoSEQ multiplex PCR, and its TCRdb copy is limited to in-frame clones, with some not included. The repertoire includes some 170,000 clones, about 80% of them detected once, and 6.3% sits in the top ten. Sequences were obtained from PBMCs. Receptors originate from a man in his forties in good health and CMV-seropositive.

This clone has a single count. Here the CDR3 DNA reads TGTGCCAGCAGTTTAAGAGGACAGGGGACTATTAAAGAGACCCAGTACTTC. As protein: CASSLRGQGTIKETQYF. V usage is TRBV27 and J usage is TRBJ2-5; TRBD1 agrees at 9 bases. The CDR3 is made up of 17 amino acids. The germline V gene encodes CDR1 MNHEY and CDR2 SMNVEV (reference sequence). V was pared by 2 bases and J by 3 bases, with 10 bases of the junction left unmatched.

The chain uses TRBV7-7 and TRBJ1-1; 8 bases are a match to TRBD1. CDR3 length equals 17 residues. J lost 1 base, V lost 5 bases, and 12 bases had no gene match. Germline-derived CDR1 and CDR2 are SSHAT and FNYEAQ (reference sequence). The CDR3 sequence is CASSPFGQGRQNTEAFF. The CDR3 DNA is TGTGCCAGCAGCCCATTCGGACAGGGACGTCAGAACACTGAAGCTTTCTTT.

The chain employs TRBV5-4 and TRBJ2-1; 12 nucleotides line up with TRBD1. Germline-derived CDR1 and CDR2 are SGHNT and YYREEE (reference sequence). J was trimmed by 9 bases and V by 4 bases; bases with no gene match: 8. There are 15 residues in the CDR3. CDR3 nucleotides: TGTGCCAGCAGCGCCGGGACAGGGGGCCGGGTTGAGCAGTTCTTC. Translating gives CASSAGTGGRVEQFF.

The V call is TRBV11-2, the J call TRBJ1-1; 8 bases map to TRBD1. The CDR3 is 13 amino acids. CDR1 is SGHAT, CDR2 FQNNGV, per germline. With 8 bases clipped from V and 3 bases from J, the junction kept 5 bases outside the gene matches. CDR3 sequence reads: CASLTGAHTEAFF. The CDR3 DNA reads as TGTGCCAGCCTGACAGGGGCTCACACTGAAGCTTTCTTT.

In this sample, this clone turned up a few times. The J gene is TRBJ2-5, the V gene TRBV6-1; D possibly corresponds to TRBD2 (7 bases). Germline CDR1 MNHNS, CDR2 SASEGT. The CDR3 runs to 14 residues. V lost 5 bases and J lost 4, with 14 bases in between. The DNA of the CDR3 is TGTGCCAGCAGTCAACAGGGAGGGGGAGAGACCCAGTACTTC. Translation: CASSQQGGGETQYF.

This clone was seen once. The rearrangement links TRBV9 to TRBJ2-2, with 7 bases that match TRBD2. In germline, CDR1 is SGDLS, CDR2 YYNGEE. With V trimmed by 4 bases and J by 6 bases, 12 bases remained unmatched. The CDR3 has 16 residues. CDR3 nucleotides: TGTGCCAGCAGCCCCCGCGGACCCCGGGGGGCCGGGGAGCTGTTTTTT. Protein sequence: CASSPRGPRGAGELFF.

The chain links TRBV5-1 to TRBJ2-7, with 7 bases that match TRBD2. Trimming cost V 2 bases and J 5 bases; bases outside gene matches: 7. Germline CDR1 is SGHRS and CDR2 is YFSETQ. This CDR3 is built from 14 residues. Here the CDR3 DNA reads TGCGCCAGCAGCTTTAAGGCGGGAGAGGACGAGCAGTACTTC. It encodes CASSFKAGEDEQYF.

This clone was observed a few times. The rearrangement joins TRBV5-1 to TRBJ2-7, with a possible D match to TRBD2 (5 bases). This CDR3 spans 15 amino acids. The V end lost 1 base, the J end lost 2 bases, and 13 bases lay between the germline ends. Germline values: CDR1 SGHRS, CDR2 YFSETQ. The CDR3 DNA reads as TGCGCCAGCAGCTTGCAACAGCCGGGAACCTACGAGCAGTACTTC. Amino acid sequence: CASSLQQPGTYEQYF.

V usage is TRBV27 and J usage is TRBJ2-7; D might be TRBD2 (5 bases). The CDR3 runs to 12 residues. Germline assignment: CDR1 MNHEY and CDR2 SMNVEV (reference sequence). The V end was cut by 8 bases, the J end by 3 bases, with 11 bases between. The CDR3 loop reads CASGGRNYEQYF. CDR3 coding DNA: TGTGCCAGCGGAGGCAGAAACTACGAGCAGTACTTC.

DNA of the CDR3: TGTGCCAGCAGTGAAACTGGGGGCCCCCTGGGCAATGAGCAGTTCTTC. It encodes CASSETGGPLGNEQFF. The chain uses TRBV2 and TRBJ2-1, with a weak D call TRBD1 (6 bases). This CDR3 has 16 residues. V was cut by 2 bases and J by 6 bases, with 17 bases left in between. Germline V gene sequence: CDR1 SNHLY, CDR2 FYNNEI.

The table lists this clone with a count of one. The V gene is TRBV4-1, the J gene TRBJ1-2; 7 bases fit TRBD1. The CDR3 has 18 residues. CDR1 is MGHRA, CDR2 YSYEKL, per germline. Trimming cost V 0 bases and J 1 base; bases outside gene matches: 11. CDR3 sequence (DNA): TGCGCCAGCAGCCAAGATTTCCAGACAGGGCCTTTTAACTATGGCTACACCTTC. Encoded protein: CASSQDFQTGPFNYGYTF.

V and J are TRBV6-1 and TRBJ2-7; 9 positions agree with TRBD1. The V and J ends lost 6 bases and 5 bases, in that order; junction bases with no gene match: 11. The CDR3 runs 15 residues. Germline V lookup: CDR1 MNHNS, CDR2 SASEGT. The CDR3 DNA reads as TGTGCCAGCAGCAAGGACAGGGGAAGTAGGAACGAGCAGTACTTC. It codes for CASSKDRGSRNEQYF.

This chain's CDR3 is CASSRGLAGVDTQYF. The CDR3 coding sequence is TGTGCCAGCAGCCGCGGACTAGCGGGGGTAGATACGCAGTATTTT. The chain is built from TRBV7-9 and TRBJ2-3; 13 bases align to TRBD2. Germline assignment: CDR1 SEHNR and CDR2 FQNEAQ (reference sequence). The CDR3 loop spans 15 amino acids. Trimming at V came to 5 bases and at J to 5 bases, leaving 4 bases not matched to a gene. The whole variable domain, filled in from reference TRBV7-9 and TRBJ2-3, reads DTGVSQNPRHKITKRGQNVTFRCDPISEHNRLYWYRQTLGQGPEFLTYFQNEAQLEKSRLLSDRFSAERPKGSFSTLEIQRTEQGDSAMYLCASSRGLAGVDTQYFGPGTRLTVL.

The chain couples TRBV5-6 to TRBJ2-1; 9 positions agree with TRBD2. Looked up from germline, CDR1 is SGHDT and CDR2 is YYEEEE. The J segment lost 9 bases and the V segment lost 0 bases, leaving 7 bases of the junction unmatched. The CDR3 spans 15 residues. The CDR3 region is CASSLEGGRAAEQFF. The CDR3 DNA is TGTGCCAGCAGCTTGGAGGGCGGGAGGGCCGCTGAGCAGTTCTTC.

The gene calls are TRBV6-5 and TRBJ2-7, with D tentatively TRBD2 (5 bases). Germline CDR1 and CDR2: MNHEY and SVGAGI. V was shortened by 3 bases and J by 1 base, with 10 bases between the two germline ends. The CDR3 runs 14 residues. CDR3 region: CASSYRGGSYEQYF. The CDR3 coding sequence is TGTGCCAGCAGTTATAGAGGAGGTTCCTACGAGCAGTACTTC.

This sequence joins TRBV5-6 and TRBJ1-5, with 7 bases that match TRBD1. Germline CDR1 and CDR2: SGHDT and YYEEEE. The CDR3 runs to 13 residues. V shed 4 bases, J shed 5 bases, and the junction held 3 bases outside the gene matches. The CDR3 here is CASSRTGDQPQHF. The CDR3 region has the DNA TGTGCCAGCAGCCGGACAGGCGATCAGCCCCAGCATTTT.

This clone appeared once. The V and J genes are TRBV9 and TRBJ2-1, with D maybe TRBD2 (5 bases). Per the germline V gene, CDR1 is SGDLS and CDR2 is YYNGEE. V lost 3 bases, J lost 3 bases, and 13 bases lay in between. This CDR3 is 15 amino acids long. In nucleotides, the CDR3 is TGTGCCAGCAGCGACCGGGGAAGCGACTACAATGAGCAGTTCTTC. This gives the protein CASSDRGSDYNEQFF.

V is TRBV7-6 and J is TRBJ2-7, with TRBD1 as a possible D gene (6 bases). This CDR3 has 13 amino acids. Trimming cost V 0 bases and J 7 bases, with 10 bases left between them. Germline V CDR1 and CDR2: SGHVS, FNYEAQ. The CDR3 protein is CASSLAGGQEQYF. Here the CDR3 DNA reads TGTGCCAGCAGCTTAGCTGGGGGCCAGGAGCAGTACTTC.

This chain connects TRBV5-1 to TRBJ2-2, with D tentatively TRBD2 (6 bases). The CDR3 contains 15 residues. Germline V lookup: CDR1 SGHRS, CDR2 YFSETQ. V lost 0 bases and J 0 bases, leaving 6 bases between the germline ends. The DNA of the CDR3 is TGCGCCAGCAGCTTGGGGGGGGCGAACACCGGGGAGCTGTTTTTT. This encodes CASSLGGANTGELFF. Complete variable domain (other parts from reference TRBV5-1 and TRBJ2-2): KAGVTQTPRYLIKTRGQQVTLSCSPISGHRSVSWYQQTPGQGLQFLFEYFSETQRNKGNFPGRFSGRQFSNSRSEMNVSTLELGDSALYLCASSLGGANTGELFFGEGSRLTVL.

The chain carries TRBV19 and TRBJ1-1; D gene unclear. The CDR3 loop spans 14 amino acids. V was cut by 2 bases and J by 6 bases, with 13 bases left in between. CDR1 is LNHDA, CDR2 SQIVND, per germline (reference sequence). The CDR3 reads CASSIRRVMAEAFF. The DNA for the CDR3 is TGTGCCAGTAGTATAAGGAGGGTTATGGCTGAAGCTTTCTTT.

This clone was seen a handful of times. The V gene is TRBV2, the J gene TRBJ2-7; weak D call: TRBD2 (5 bases). The germline CDR1 and CDR2 sequences are SNHLY and FYNNEI. Deletions cut 2 bases from V and 0 bases from J, with 14 bases between. This CDR3 is built from 16 residues. The CDR3 sequence: CASSESLDSGSYEQYF. Written as DNA, the CDR3 is TGTGCCAGCAGTGAATCTTTGGACTCGGGCTCCTACGAGCAGTACTTC.

The genes are TRBV29-1 and TRBJ2-1; D perhaps matches TRBD1 (6 bases). The germline V gene encodes CDR1 SQVTM and CDR2 ANQGSEA. The CDR3 has 14 residues. The ends were cut back, 8 bases at V and 4 bases at J, with 18 bases in the middle. CDR3 coding DNA: TGCAGCACAACCATCGGGACACCATACAATGAGCAGTTCTTC. Translating gives CSTTIGTPYNEQFF.

The chain employs TRBV19 and TRBJ2-3; 8 bases line up with TRBD1. CDR3 length equals 14 residues. Losses at the gene ends were 6 bases for V and 4 bases for J; bases not matched to a gene: 6. Germline V gives CDR1 LNHDA, CDR2 SQIVND (reference sequence). CDR3 residues: CASRGQVSPDTQYF. CDR3 in DNA: TGTGCCAGTAGGGGACAGGTGAGCCCAGATACGCAGTATTTT.

The chain is built from TRBV19 and TRBJ1-1; TRBD1 aligns across 7 bases. CDR3 length equals 14 residues. The V gene's germline CDR1 is LNHDA and CDR2 SQIVND (reference sequence). The V gene end was trimmed by 3 bases and the J gene end by 2 bases; junction bases not matched to a gene: 3. The DNA for the CDR3 is TGTGCCAGTAGTATCTGGGACAGTAACACTGAAGCTTTCTTT. Its protein is CASSIWDSNTEAFF.

The gene calls are TRBV6-8 and TRBJ1-3, with D perhaps matching TRBD1 (6 bases). The CDR3 has 14 amino acids. Germline lookup yields CDR1 MNHGY and CDR2 SAAAGT. Trimming took 5 bases from V and 0 from J, leaving 8 bases between them. The CDR3 nucleotides are TGTGCCAGCAGTCACAGGGCCTCTGGAAACACCATATATTTT. Its translation: CASSHRASGNTIYF.

This clone has only a few counts. The chain is built from TRBV5-6 and TRBJ2-1; D perhaps matches TRBD1 (6 bases). Looked up from germline, CDR1 is SGHDT and CDR2 is YYEEEE. The CDR3 is 14 residues long. Trimming removed 2 bases from V and 7 bases from J, with 13 bases in between. The CDR3 protein is CASSLMHQGNEQFF. The CDR3 DNA is TGTGCCAGCAGCTTAATGCACCAGGGGAATGAGCAGTTCTTC.

The chain has TRBV19 and TRBJ1-5, with D possibly TRBD1 on 5 matching bases. Germline V lookup: CDR1 LNHDA, CDR2 SQIVND (reference sequence). With 3 bases removed from V and 5 bases from J, the gap between germline ends came to 11 bases. This CDR3 comprises 14 residues. The CDR3 sequence is CASSIVGGDQPQHF. The DNA of the CDR3 is TGTGCCAGTAGTATCGTCGGGGGAGATCAGCCCCAGCATTTT.

The chain recombines TRBV19 with TRBJ2-5; D perhaps matches TRBD1 (6 bases). The V end was cut by 5 bases, the J end by 7 bases, with 14 bases between. The CDR3 runs to 13 residues. Germline-derived CDR1 and CDR2 are LNHDA and SQIVND (reference sequence). The CDR3 coding sequence is TGTGCCAGTAGTGGTACAGGGACGGGGACCCAGTACTTC. This gives the protein CASSGTGTGTQYF. The full variable domain, rest sourced from reference TRBV19 and TRBJ2-5, is DGGITQSPKYLFRKEGQNVTLSCEQNLNHDAMYWYRQDPGQGLRLIYYSQIVNDFQKGDIAEGYSVSREKKESFPLTVTSAQKNPTAFYLCASSGTGTGTQYFGPGTRLLVL.